The 14 T cell receptor beta chains below were found in one sample sequenced in a study of blood T cell repertoires in COVID-19. Assay: immunoSEQ multiplex PCR; the TCRdb copy retains only in-frame clones and omits some. The sample consists of about 240,000 clones, approximately 86% of them appearing once. The sequenced sample was peripheral blood. These receptors all stem from a woman between 65 and 79 years old with active or convalescent COVID-19.

V usage is TRBV6-4 and J usage is TRBJ1-5; possibly TRBD1 for D (5 bases). V lost 6 bases and J lost 6, with 9 bases in between. The CDR3 consists of 12 residues. Germline loops: CDR1 MRHNA, CDR2 SNTAGT. DNA of the CDR3: TGTGCCAGCAGGACAGTAAGTCAGCCCCAGCATTTT. Its translation is CASRTVSQPQHF.

This chain joins TRBV9 and TRBJ1-3; the D gene is possibly TRBD1 (5 bases). CDR1 is SGDLS and CDR2 is YYNGEE in the germline V gene. Trimming pared 0 bases from V and 0 bases from J, leaving 19 bases between. CDR3 length equals 19 residues. The CDR3 spells CASSVATGLSVDSGNTIYF. The DNA of the CDR3 is TGTGCCAGCAGCGTAGCTACAGGCCTCTCAGTCGACTCTGGAAACACCATATATTTT. Variable domain in full (rest from reference TRBV9 and TRBJ1-3): DSGVTQTPKHLITATGQRVTLRCSPRSGDLSVYWYQQSLDQGLQFLIQYYNGEERAKGNILERFSAQQFPDLHSELNLSSLELGDSALYFCASSVATGLSVDSGNTIYFGEGSWLTVV.

The rearrangement joins TRBV27 to TRBJ1-5, with D unresolved. V was cut by 9 bases and J by 5 bases, with 17 bases left in between. This CDR3 contains 14 residues. CDR1 and CDR2 from the germline V gene are MNHEY and SMNVEV (reference sequence). The CDR3 nucleotides read TGTGCCAGTTCTACCGGGTCACCCCATCAGCCCCAGCATTTT. Protein product: CASSTGSPHQPQHF.

The chain carries TRBV3-1 (or the pseudogene TRBV3-2) and TRBJ1-1; D not certain. V lost 1 base and J lost 4, with 10 bases in between. Germline loops: CDR1 LGHDT, CDR2 YNNKEL (reference sequence). This CDR3 contains 14 residues. The CDR3 bases are TGTGCCAGCAGCCAAGCGCGCAGAGGCACTGAAGCTTTCTTT. Protein sequence: CASSQARRGTEAFF.

This clone was picked up a small number of times. The rearrangement links TRBV5-5 to TRBJ2-2, with D unclear. The CDR3 spans 14 residues. V lost 0 bases and J 7 bases, leaving 10 bases between the germline ends. The germline gives CDR1 SGHKS, CDR2 YYEKEE (reference sequence). CDR3 bases: TGTGCCAGCAGCTTGGCCCCGGTGGTCGGGGAGCTGTTTTTT. Translation gives CASSLAPVVGELFF.

In DNA, the CDR3 is TGTGCCACGCGAGGGGGTCCCTACGAGCAGTACTTC. Its translation is CATRGGPYEQYF. The rearrangement uses TRBV28 and TRBJ2-7, with D possibly matching TRBD1 (6 bases). The CDR3 is made up of 12 amino acids. Per germline, CDR1 MDHEN and CDR2 SYDVKM. V was clipped by 10 bases and J by 2 bases, with 12 bases between them.

The CDR3 DNA sequence: TGTGCCAGCTCACCCAATACGGGATATGGCTACACCTTC. Encoded protein: CASSPNTGYGYTF. V is TRBV18 and J is TRBJ1-2, with no clear D. V was pared by 3 bases and J by 5 bases, with 10 bases between. Looked up from germline, CDR1 is KGHSH and CDR2 is LQKENI. The CDR3 loop spans 13 amino acids.

The gene calls are TRBV9 and TRBJ2-4; 9 bases are a match to TRBD1. Trimming took 4 bases from V and 9 from J; bases not matched to a gene: 26. The germline CDR1 and CDR2 sequences are SGDLS and YYNGEE. The CDR3 has 20 amino acids. The CDR3 DNA reads TGTGCCAGCAGCAGCTACCCCCGGGACAGGGCCCTCTGGGGGGGATCCATTCAGTACTTC. Its translation is CASSSYPRDRALWGGSIQYF.

This clone showed up just a few times. The rearrangement uses TRBV5-1 and TRBJ2-1, with 7 bases identical to TRBD2. Germline V gene data show CDR1 as SGHRS and CDR2 as YFSETQ. V shed 6 bases and J 6 bases; nucleotides not matched to a gene: 15. This CDR3 is built from 16 residues. The CDR3 loop is CASTPARGVIGNEQFF. The CDR3 DNA reads TGCGCCAGCACTCCCGCCCGGGGGGTAATTGGCAATGAGCAGTTCTTC.

This clone was observed once. This chain connects TRBV7-8 to TRBJ1-3; D gene uncertain. V was trimmed by 1 base and J by 2 bases, leaving 6 bases between them. CDR1 is SGHVS, CDR2 FQNEAQ, per germline. This CDR3 spans 14 amino acids. CDR3 sequence reads: CASSLGGAGNTIYF. In DNA form, the CDR3 reads TGTGCCAGCAGCTTAGGCGGGGCTGGAAACACCATATATTTT.

The chain combines TRBV5-6 with TRBJ1-6; 7 bases line up with TRBD1. The germline V gene has CDR1 SGHDT and CDR2 YYEEEE. V lost 3 bases, J lost 6 bases, and 3 bases stayed unmatched. The CDR3 spans 14 residues. CDR3 residues: CASSWGQTNSPLHF. The CDR3 DNA reads as TGTGCCAGCAGCTGGGGACAGACTAATTCACCCCTCCACTTT.

This clone was counted a few times. V usage is TRBV6-2 or TRBV6-3 and J usage is TRBJ2-2; D call uncertain. This CDR3 has 15 amino acids. The V and J ends lost 5 bases and 4 bases respectively, with 14 bases between them. The germline CDR1 and CDR2 sequences are MNHEY and SVGEGT. The CDR3 sequence is CASSPHLLPTGELFF. The CDR3 nucleotides read TGTGCCAGCAGTCCACATCTTTTGCCCACCGGGGAGCTGTTTTTT.

The gene calls are TRBV3-1 (or the pseudogene TRBV3-2) and TRBJ2-5; D call uncertain. Between the trimmed V and J ends, which lost 3 bases and 3 bases, there was a span of 5 bases. The length of the CDR3 is 12 residues. Germline V gene lookup returns CDR1 LGHDT and CDR2 YNNKEL (reference sequence). CDR3 sequence: CASSHPEETQYF. CDR3 DNA sequence: TGTGCCAGCAGCCACCCAGAAGAGACCCAGTACTTC.

This chain uses TRBV10-2 with TRBJ1-5; D call uncertain. Trimming took off 0 bases at V and 0 bases at J, with 12 bases between the two ends. CDR1 is WSHSY and CDR2 is SAAADI in the germline V gene. The CDR3 is made up of 17 amino acids. The CDR3 here is CASSESYSYDSNQPQHF. CDR3 DNA sequence: TGCGCCAGCAGTGAGTCCTACAGCTACGATAGCAATCAGCCCCAGCATTTT.